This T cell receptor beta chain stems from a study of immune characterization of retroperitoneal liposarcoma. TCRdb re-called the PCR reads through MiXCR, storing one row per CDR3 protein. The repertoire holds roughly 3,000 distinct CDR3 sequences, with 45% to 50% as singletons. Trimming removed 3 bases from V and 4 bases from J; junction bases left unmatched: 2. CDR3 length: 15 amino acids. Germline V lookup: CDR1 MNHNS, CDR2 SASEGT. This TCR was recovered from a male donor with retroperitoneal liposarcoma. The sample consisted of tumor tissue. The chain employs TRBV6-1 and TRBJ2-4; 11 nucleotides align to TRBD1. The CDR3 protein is CASSDGTGGKNIQYF. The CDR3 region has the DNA TGTGCCAGCAGTGACGGGACAGGGGGGAAAAACATTCAGTACTTC.